A single sample gave rise to the 24 T cell receptor beta chains below, sequenced in a study of T cells in Graves' hyperthyroidism and ophthalmopathy. The TCR beta CDR3 regions underwent amplification using RNA transcripts as the source. First-round RT-PCR targeting the TCR CDR3 was performed with the HTBI primer set. TCRdb reanalysed the multiplex PCR reads using MiXCR and keeps one entry per CDR3 protein. The sample records under 700,000 distinct CDR3 sequences, around 42% being singletons. The sequenced sample was peripheral blood or thyroid tissue (not recorded which). These TCRs come from a woman aged 18-29 years with Graves' hyperthyroidism.

This chain connects TRBV5-1 to TRBJ2-6, with D perhaps TRBD2 (5 bases). CDR1 SGHRS and CDR2 YFSETQ come from the germline V gene. The CDR3 length is 14 residues. V was pared by 4 bases and J by 0 bases, with 5 bases between. The CDR3 here is CASSRDSGANVLTF. The CDR3, as DNA: TGCGCCAGCAGCCGGGACTCTGGGGCCAACGTCCTGACTTTC.

The chain joins TRBV2 to TRBJ1-1, with D possibly being TRBD1 (6 bases). Germline CDR1 SNHLY, CDR2 FYNNEI. This CDR3 has 14 residues. Trimming left V 5 bases short and J 6 bases short, with 16 bases between. The CDR3 protein is CASSYNDRKPEAFF. The CDR3 DNA is TGTGCCAGCAGTTACAACGACAGGAAACCTGAAGCTTTCTTT.

This clonotype was seen a single time. The chain uses TRBV25-1 and TRBJ2-5; D not certain. Germline V gene lookup returns CDR1 MGHDK and CDR2 SYGVNS. The CDR3 contains 14 residues. The ends were cut back, 6 bases at V and 1 base at J, with 12 bases in the middle. This CDR3 reads CASSLRPIQETQYF. Written as DNA, the CDR3 is TGTGCCAGCAGCCTAAGACCAATCCAAGAGACCCAGTACTTC. Looking up the rest from reference TRBV25-1 and TRBJ2-5 gives the full variable domain: EADIYQTPRYLVIGTGKKITLECSQTMGHDKMYWYQQDPGMELHLIHYSYGVNSTEKGDLSSESTVSRIRTEHFPLTLESARPSHTSQYLCASSLRPIQETQYFGPGTRLLVL.

The chain carries TRBV11-3 and TRBJ1-1; TRBD1 aligns across 8 bases. The CDR3 totals 14 residues. The germline gives CDR1 SGHNT, CDR2 YENEEA. V gave up 4 bases and J gave up 7 bases; unmatched junction bases: 8. The CDR3 region has the DNA TGTGCCAGCAGCTCTCGATTACAGGGGGTTGAAGCTTTCTTT. Amino acids: CASSSRLQGVEAFF. Full variable domain (remainder filled in from reference TRBV11-3 and TRBJ1-1): EAGVVQSPRYKIIEKKQPVAFWCNPISGHNTLYWYLQNLGQGPELLIRYENEEAVDDSQLPKDRFSAERLKGVDSTLKIQPAELGDSAVYLCASSSRLQGVEAFFGQGTRLTVV.

The sample holds a few counts of this clonotype. This chain connects TRBV29-1 to TRBJ2-7; 8 nucleotides match TRBD2. Per the germline V gene, CDR1 is SQVTM and CDR2 is ANQGSEA. This CDR3 region has 12 residues. V was clipped by 5 bases and J by 3 bases; unmatched bases: 3. This chain's CDR3 is CSVSGGDYEQYF. Written as DNA, the CDR3 is TGCAGCGTTTCGGGGGGGGACTACGAGCAGTACTTC.

This clonotype was counted many times. V gene TRBV7-9 combines with J gene TRBJ1-3; maybe TRBD1 (5 bases). Trimming cost V 5 bases and J 2 bases, with 10 bases left between them. The germline CDR1 and CDR2 sequences are SEHNR and FQNEAQ (reference sequence). This CDR3 contains 14 residues. The CDR3 region is CASSAQVPGNTIYF. In DNA, the CDR3 is TGTGCCAGCAGCGCACAGGTTCCTGGAAACACCATATATTTT.

This clonotype has at least ten counts. Relative to the germline gene, one junction end is altered; a read error may explain this. V usage is TRBV10-3 and J usage is TRBJ2-7; 9 positions agree with TRBD2. The germline gives CDR1 ENHRY, CDR2 SYGVKD. The CDR3 sequence is 15 residues long. The CDR3 DNA is TGTGCCAGCAGTCCGCTGAGTAGCGGGAGTTACGAGCAGTACTTC. The encoded protein is CASSPLSSGSYEQYF.

This clonotype was counted a single time. This sequence joins TRBV29-1 and TRBJ2-7; D call uncertain. The CDR3 is 13 amino acids. CDR1 is SQVTM, CDR2 ANQGSEA, per germline. The V and J ends lost 8 bases and 4 bases respectively, with 18 bases between them. In DNA, the CDR3 is TGCAGCCCCCTCCTGGCGGAGTCGTACGAGCAGTACTTC. This gives the protein CSPLLAESYEQYF.

Ten or more counts support this clonotype. CDR3 in DNA: TGTGCCACCAGCAGTTTTAGGCAAGGACGGGATCAGCCCCAGCATTTT. Amino acids: CATSSFRQGRDQPQHF. The chain couples TRBV15 to TRBJ1-5; D is uncertain. Germline lookup yields CDR1 LNHNV and CDR2 YYDKDF (reference sequence). The CDR3 spans 16 residues. V lost 3 bases and J 5 bases, leaving 17 bases between the germline ends.

The CDR3 here is CASSSYPSFGQYF. CDR3 nucleotides: TGTGCCAGCAGTAGTTACCCCTCGTTTGGGCAGTACTTC. The genes are TRBV6-5 and TRBJ2-7; D remains unclear. This CDR3 is built from 13 residues. V was cut by 5 bases and J by 9 bases, with 17 bases left in between. Germline V gene lookup returns CDR1 MNHEY and CDR2 SVGAGI.

This clonotype was counted at least ten times. This chain links TRBV7-9 with TRBJ1-5; 7 nucleotides match TRBD1. V shed 4 bases and J 9 bases; nucleotides not matched to a gene: 6. The germline V gene has CDR1 SEHNR and CDR2 FQNEAQ (reference sequence). This CDR3 region has 13 residues. The CDR3 here is CASSSTGPLPQHF. CDR3 bases: TGTGCCAGCAGCTCGACAGGGCCACTGCCCCAGCATTTT.

This chain connects TRBV19 to TRBJ1-6; D perhaps matches TRBD1 (6 bases). Germline-derived CDR1 and CDR2 are LNHDA and SQIVND (reference sequence). The CDR3 loop spans 15 amino acids. Trimming removed 1 base from V and 7 bases from J, with 11 bases in between. The CDR3 is CASSIAQGYNSPLHF. Written as DNA, the CDR3 is TGTGCCAGTAGTATAGCCCAGGGGTACAATTCACCCCTCCACTTT.

A word on this clonotype: One junction end does not reproduce the germline sequence, and a read error may be involved. This chain connects TRBV25-1 to TRBJ1-5; possible D gene TRBD1, 5 bases. This CDR3 spans 19 amino acids. Looked up from germline, CDR1 is MGHDK and CDR2 is SYGVNS. The CDR3 sequence: CASSGQGNVGMRHSQPQHF. The CDR3 coding sequence is TGTGCCAGTAGTGGTCAGGGAAATGTGGGGATGAGACACAGCCAGCCCCAGCATTTT.

Comments on this clonotype: The conserved phenylalanine or tryptophan is not found at the CDR3 terminus, so this likely reflects a read error. The chain recombines TRBV5-4 with TRBJ1-1, with D possibly being TRBD1 (5 bases). Trimming pared 1 base from V and 9 bases from J, leaving 16 bases between. CDR1 is SGHNT and CDR2 is YYREEE in the germline V gene (reference sequence). The CDR3 consists of 14 residues. CDR3 in DNA: TGTGCCAGCAGCTTGCCTTGGGACTCGGGCCAAGCTTTCCTT. It specifies CASSLPWDSGQAFL.

The rearrangement links TRBV10-3 to TRBJ1-5, with D unresolved. Trimming stripped 6 bases from V and 5 bases from J, with 8 bases between. The CDR3 extends over 12 amino acids. Germline CDR1 ENHRY, CDR2 SYGVKD. CDR3 in amino acids: CAIRTGHQPQHF. The CDR3 DNA follows: TGTGCCATCAGGACCGGACATCAGCCCCAGCATTTT.

There are many counts of this clonotype. This chain connects TRBV29-1 to TRBJ2-7, with unresolved D. V was cut by 4 bases and J by 0 bases, with 7 bases left in between. Germline values: CDR1 SQVTM, CDR2 ANQGSEA. The CDR3 is made up of 12 amino acids. CDR3 protein: CSVGYNSYEQYF. The CDR3 DNA is TGCAGCGTTGGTTATAACTCCTACGAGCAGTACTTC.

The genes are TRBV5-1 and TRBJ1-2; tentative D call: TRBD1 (5 bases). The CDR3 runs 14 residues. V was shortened by 1 base and J by 2 bases, with 9 bases between the two germline ends. Germline CDR1 reads SGHRS; CDR2 reads YFSETQ. In DNA form, the CDR3 reads TGCGCCAGCAGCTTGACAGGTGAAAACTATGGCTACACCTTC. Translating gives CASSLTGENYGYTF. Drawing the rest from reference TRBV5-1 and TRBJ1-2, the complete variable domain is KAGVTQTPRYLIKTRGQQVTLSCSPISGHRSVSWYQQTPGQGLQFLFEYFSETQRNKGNFPGRFSGRQFSNSRSEMNVSTLELGDSALYLCASSLTGENYGYTFGSGTRLTVV.

As regards this clonotype: Just one base apart from a much larger clone, this may be a read error. The chain carries TRBV7-2 and TRBJ1-5; 8 positions match TRBD1. V was clipped by 4 bases and J by 7 bases; unmatched bases: 9. Germline values: CDR1 SGHTA, CDR2 FQGNSA. This CDR3 is 15 amino acids long. CDR3 amino acids: CASSSLTGEAQPQHF. The CDR3 DNA reads as TGTGCCAGCAGCTCGCTGACAGGGGAGGCGCAGCCCCAGCATTTT.

This clonotype was seen only a few times. The chain combines TRBV7-9 with TRBJ2-7, with 13 bases identical to TRBD2. J lost 9 bases, V lost 5 bases, and 16 bases had no gene match. From germline, CDR1 is SEHNR and CDR2 FQNEAQ (reference sequence). This CDR3 spans 17 amino acids. CDR3 DNA sequence: TGTGCCAGCAGCCCTCGGACTAGCGGGAGTCTATCTACGAGGCAGTACTTC. It encodes CASSPRTSGSLSTRQYF.

The V and J genes are TRBV7-2 and TRBJ1-3; 8 bases line up with TRBD1. Losses at the gene ends were 5 bases for V and 0 bases for J; bases not matched to a gene: 9. CDR3 length: 17 residues. From germline, CDR1 is SGHTA and CDR2 FQGNSA. CDR3 sequence reads: CASSPWTGPSSGNTIYF. The CDR3 bases are TGTGCCAGCAGCCCCTGGACAGGGCCTAGCTCTGGAAACACCATATATTTT.

Comments on this clonotype: One base away lies a much larger clone, so this may be a sequencing read error. The chain joins TRBV9 to TRBJ2-7; possible D gene TRBD2, 6 bases. CDR3 length: 13 residues. V was shortened by 3 bases and J by 5 bases, with 12 bases between the two germline ends. Germline assignment: CDR1 SGDLS and CDR2 YYNGEE. DNA for the CDR3: TGTGCCAGCAGCGCAGCGGGCAGGAACGAGCAGTACTTC. Protein sequence: CASSAAGRNEQYF.

This clonotype showed up just a few times. This sequence joins TRBV5-1 and TRBJ1-1, with D possibly matching TRBD1 (5 bases). The CDR3 sequence is 12 residues long. Germline values: CDR1 SGHRS, CDR2 YFSETQ. V lost 6 bases and J lost 7, with 13 bases in between. CDR3 protein: CASIPGGIEAFF. CDR3 nucleotide sequence: TGCGCCAGCATCCCCGGGGGTATTGAAGCTTTCTTT.

A few counts support this clonotype. For the CDR3, the DNA is TGTGCCACACATGTGAGCTATGGCTACACCTTC. Residues: CATHVSYGYTF. The chain joins TRBV10-3 to TRBJ1-2, with D unresolved. The CDR3 is made up of 11 amino acids. The ends were cut back, 10 bases at V and 4 bases at J, with 10 bases in the middle. The germline CDR1 and CDR2 sequences are ENHRY and SYGVKD.

V is TRBV20-1 and J is TRBJ1-6; TRBD1 aligns across 8 bases. Germline CDR1 reads DFQATT; CDR2 reads SNEGSKA (reference sequence). The CDR3 is 15 residues long. J lost 9 bases, V lost 5 bases, and 12 bases had no gene match. The CDR3 spells CSACTSGGTGSPLHF. The CDR3 bases are TGCAGTGCTTGTACTAGCGGGGGGACAGGTTCACCCCTCCACTTT.